The 16 T cell receptor beta chains in this list originate from one sample, sequenced in a study of blood T cell repertoires in COVID-19. Produced via immunoSEQ multiplex PCR; TCRdb's table is partial and in-frame only. The sample yields approximately 280,000 clones, 85% to 90% seen once. The sequenced material came from PBMCs or T cells enriched from blood (not recorded which). The receptors derive from a woman in her late teens or twenties with acute COVID-19.

CDR3 region: CASSLGGDYGYTF. In nucleotides, the CDR3 is TGTGCCAGCAGCTTAGGCGGGGACTATGGCTACACCTTC. The J gene is TRBJ1-2, the V gene TRBV11-2; D remains unclear. Trimming took 1 base from V and 3 from J, leaving 6 bases between them. The CDR3 contains 13 residues. From germline, CDR1 is SGHAT and CDR2 FQNNGV. The whole variable domain, filled in from reference TRBV11-2 and TRBJ1-2, reads EAGVAQSPRYKIIEKRQSVAFWCNPISGHATLYWYQQILGQGPKLLIQFQNNGVVDDSQLPKDRFSAERLKGVDSTLKIQPAKLEDSAVYLCASSLGGDYGYTFGSGTRLTVV.

This chain joins TRBV15 and TRBJ2-1; TRBD2 matches at 8 bases. The CDR3 loop spans 17 amino acids. From germline, CDR1 is LNHNV and CDR2 YYDKDF (reference sequence). With V trimmed by 1 base and J by 4 bases, 9 bases remained unmatched. CDR3 DNA sequence: TGTGCCACCAGCAGAGTTGGTAGCGGGGCGGGTTACAATGAGCAGTTCTTC. Translating it yields CATSRVGSGAGYNEQFF.

This rearrangement joins TRBV6-2 or TRBV6-3 to TRBJ2-7; 11 bases agree with TRBD2. This CDR3 is built from 14 residues. Germline CDR1 reads MNHEY; CDR2 reads SVGEGT. V shed 5 bases, J shed 2 bases, and the junction held 2 bases outside the gene matches. CDR3 sequence reads: CASSQLAGAYEQYF. The CDR3 DNA reads as TGTGCCAGCAGTCAACTAGCGGGGGCCTACGAGCAGTACTTC.

The chain links TRBV11-1 to TRBJ2-3, with 12 positions matching TRBD2. Germline V CDR1 and CDR2: SGHAT, FQDESV (reference sequence). V lost 4 bases, J lost 6 bases, and 2 bases stayed unmatched. The CDR3 length is 14 residues. This CDR3 reads CASSSSGREDTQYF. In nucleotides, the CDR3 is TGTGCCAGCAGCTCTAGCGGGAGGGAGGATACGCAGTATTTT.

This chain uses TRBV5-6 with TRBJ1-6; possibly TRBD1 for D (5 bases). This CDR3 has 15 residues. V lost 4 bases and J 8 bases, leaving 16 bases between the germline ends. CDR1 is SGHDT, CDR2 YYEEEE, per germline. CDR3 in amino acids: CASSGGLAGYSPLHF. CDR3 in DNA: TGTGCCAGCAGCGGGGGACTAGCGGGGTATTCACCCCTCCACTTT.

The chain joins TRBV14 to TRBJ2-7, with a weak D call TRBD1 (6 bases). Germline CDR1 is SGHDN and CDR2 is FVKESK. V was trimmed by 5 bases and J by 6 bases, leaving 11 bases between them. This CDR3 has 12 amino acids. The CDR3 spells CASSITGSEQYF. The CDR3 DNA reads as TGTGCCAGCAGCATTACAGGGAGCGAGCAGTACTTC. The variable domain in full, with the rest retrieved from reference TRBV14 and TRBJ2-7, is EAGVTQFPSHSVIEKGQTVTLRCDPISGHDNLYWYRRVMGKEIKFLLHFVKESKQDESGMPNNRFLAERTGGTYSTLKVQPAELEDSGVYFCASSITGSEQYFGPGTRLTVT.

The chain has TRBV7-2 and TRBJ1-5, with 7 bases identical to TRBD1. Germline CDR1 is SGHTA and CDR2 is FQGNSA. The CDR3 contains 15 residues. J gave up 1 base and V 4 bases, and 4 bases lay outside the gene matches. CDR3 loop: CASSYGTVSNQPQHF. The DNA for the CDR3 is TGTGCCAGCAGCTACGGGACAGTAAGCAATCAGCCCCAGCATTTT.

This clone has just a few counts. Other DNA sequences of this sample code for an identical CDR3. The chain's CDR3 is CASSLGSGTHNEQFF. In nucleotides, the CDR3 is TGTGCCAGCAGCTTAGGTAGCGGGACCCACAATGAGCAGTTCTTC. The J gene is TRBJ2-1, the V gene TRBV11-2, with TRBD2 matching 8 bases. After removal of 1 base from V and 5 bases from J, the junction contained 4 bases not matched to a gene. The germline V gene has CDR1 SGHAT and CDR2 FQNNGV. The CDR3 sequence is 15 residues long.

The J gene is TRBJ1-1, the V gene TRBV5-4, with 7 bases that match TRBD1. Germline-derived CDR1 and CDR2 are SGHNT and YYREEE (reference sequence). Trimming took 4 bases from V and 1 from J; bases not matched to a gene: 4. The CDR3 length is 14 residues. The CDR3 nucleotides are TGTGCCAGCAGCCCGGACAGGAGGAACACTGAAGCTTTCTTT. Protein: CASSPDRRNTEAFF.

This sequence joins TRBV28 and TRBJ2-7; 15 bases map to TRBD2. Germline trimming cut 6 bases from V and 2 bases from J; bases unmatched to any gene: 5. Per germline, CDR1 MDHEN and CDR2 SYDVKM. This CDR3 region has 16 residues. The CDR3 nucleotides read TGTGCCAGCAGAGGACTAGCGGGAGGGCCCCCCTACGAGCAGTACTTC. Protein product: CASRGLAGGPPYEQYF.

The chain uses TRBV11-2 and TRBJ1-1, with 8 nucleotides matching TRBD1. V trimming: 5 bases; J trimming: 6 bases; junction bases outside the gene matches: 8. Per germline, CDR1 SGHAT and CDR2 FQNNGV. CDR3 size: 14 residues. For the CDR3, the DNA is TGTGCCAGCAGCCACCAGGCAGGGGGCCCTGAAGCTTTCTTT. This encodes CASSHQAGGPEAFF.

The V call is TRBV7-7, the J call TRBJ2-7; possibly TRBD1 for D (5 bases). V dropped 11 bases and J dropped 0 bases, with 17 bases sitting between them. Looked up from germline, CDR1 is SSHAT and CDR2 is FNYEAQ (reference sequence). The CDR3 has 14 residues. The chain's CDR3 is CALRPGLDSYEQYF. The CDR3 coding sequence is TGTGCCCTCCGCCCAGGGCTAGACTCCTACGAGCAGTACTTC.

The rearrangement links TRBV20-1 to TRBJ2-5; D gene uncertain. Trimming pared 3 bases from V and 2 bases from J, leaving 4 bases between. CDR3 length: 11 residues. CDR1 is DFQATT and CDR2 is SNEGSKA in the germline V gene (reference sequence). As DNA, the CDR3 is TGCAGTGCTAGGCGGCAAGAGACCCAGTACTTC. Translated: CSARRQETQYF.

The chain carries TRBV6-2 or TRBV6-3 and TRBJ2-3; 11 nucleotides agree with TRBD2. Germline V lookup: CDR1 MNHEY, CDR2 SVGEGT. Trimming removed 2 bases from V and 3 bases from J; junction bases left unmatched: 4. The length of the CDR3 is 16 residues. The CDR3 DNA sequence: TGTGCCAGCAGTTACAGCCTAGCGGGAGGAACAGATACGCAGTATTTT. Residues: CASSYSLAGGTDTQYF.

CDR3 residues: CASSSVEGQPQHF. CDR3 bases: TGTGCCAGCAGCTCAGTAGAGGGCCAGCCCCAGCATTTT. The chain carries TRBV7-9 and TRBJ1-5; D is unresolved. Germline V gene lookup returns CDR1 SEHNR and CDR2 FQNEAQ (reference sequence). V was clipped by 4 bases and J by 7 bases, with 11 bases between them. CDR3 length: 13 residues.

The gene calls are TRBV7-9 and TRBJ2-1, with TRBD2 matching 12 bases. From germline, CDR1 is SEHNR and CDR2 FQNEAQ (reference sequence). This CDR3 is 17 amino acids long. Trimming took 5 bases from V and 5 from J; bases not matched to a gene: 10. Here the CDR3 reads CASSPFWTSGIDNEQFF. In DNA form, the CDR3 reads TGTGCCAGCAGCCCTTTCTGGACTAGCGGGATTGACAATGAGCAGTTCTTC.